This section outlines one T cell receptor (beta chain) sequence together with its context. Its antigen remains unknown. Germline V CDR1 and CDR2: SGHKS, YYEKEE (reference sequence). Trimming removed 4 bases from V and 3 bases from J; junction bases left unmatched: 7. The CDR3 sequence is 15 residues long. TCRdb's table, derived via immunoSEQ multiplex PCR, lists solely in-frame clones and lacks some. The sample yields nearly 35,000 clones, about four fifths seen once. This entry is derived from a study of T cells in narcolepsy. Looking at the study overall: Healthy controls were enrolled alongside patients with narcolepsy type 1 or type 2.

Study-wide results and caveats: Healthy controls reportedly lacked the autoreactive clonotypes serially found in patients' blood. Same-patient CSF and blood CD4+ T cell clonotypes included HCRT-specific and TRIB2-specific autoreactive ones. No autoreactive T cell clone sequences appeared in some memory CD4+ repertoires.

V is TRBV5-5 and J is TRBJ2-5; the match to TRBD1 covers 9 bases. The clonotype was recovered from a human donor in good health. Material: memory (CD45RA-) CD4+ T cells from blood. The CDR3 is CASSISGTGKETQYF. For the CDR3, the DNA is TGTGCCAGCAGCATCTCCGGGACAGGGAAAGAGACCCAGTACTTC.